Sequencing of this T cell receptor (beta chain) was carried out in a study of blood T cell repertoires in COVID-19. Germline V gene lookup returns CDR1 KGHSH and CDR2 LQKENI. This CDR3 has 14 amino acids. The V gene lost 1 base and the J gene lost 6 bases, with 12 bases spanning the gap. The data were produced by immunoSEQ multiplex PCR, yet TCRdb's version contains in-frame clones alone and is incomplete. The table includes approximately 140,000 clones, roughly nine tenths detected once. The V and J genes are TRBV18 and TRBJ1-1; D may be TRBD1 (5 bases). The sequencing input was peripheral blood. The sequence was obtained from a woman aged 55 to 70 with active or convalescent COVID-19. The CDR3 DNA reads TGTGCCAGCTCACCACGGAAAGGGGTTTCTGAAGCTTTCTTT. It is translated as CASSPRKGVSEAFF.